Below are 3 T cell receptor beta chains sequenced from a single sample in a study of Graves' ophthalmopathy and Graves' hyperthyroidism. Amplified material comprised TCR beta CDR3 regions derived from RNA transcripts. Amplification began with first-round RT-PCR using HTBI primers, then second-round multiplex PCR was performed. TCRdb processed the multiplex PCR reads anew with MiXCR; each CDR3 protein has one entry. The sample has 580,000 or so distinct CDR3 sequences, 35% to 40% seen once. The sequencing input was peripheral blood or thyroid tissue (not recorded which). The receptor source for this set is an adult man with Graves' hyperthyroidism.

A remark on this clonotype: This may arise from a read error, as a much more abundant clone is one base away. A read error is likely, as this CDR3 ends without the conserved phenylalanine or tryptophan. This chain links TRBV28 with TRBJ2-7; D might be TRBD1 (5 bases). Trimming left V 5 bases short and J 4 bases short, with 9 bases between. Germline CDR1 and CDR2: MDHEN and SYDVKM. CDR3 length: 12 residues. CDR3 nucleotides: TGTGCCAGCAGTCAACACAGGTACGAGCAGTACCTC. It is translated as CASSQHRYEQYL.

The genes are TRBV19 and TRBJ1-5; 7 nucleotides match TRBD1. The V and J ends lost 4 bases and 4 bases, in that order; junction bases with no gene match: 7. The CDR3 length is 15 residues. Germline V lookup: CDR1 LNHDA, CDR2 SQIVND (reference sequence). In DNA, the CDR3 is TGTGCCAGTAGTACCTCGGGACAGCAGAATCAGCCCCAGCATTTT. Translating gives CASSTSGQQNQPQHF.

This clonotype has at least ten counts. The chain is built from TRBV7-8 and TRBJ1-3; TRBD1 agrees at 7 bases. V shed 5 bases and J 4 bases; nucleotides not matched to a gene: 11. Germline V gene data show CDR1 as SGHVS and CDR2 as FQNEAQ. The CDR3 has 16 amino acids. In nucleotides, the CDR3 is TGTGCCAGCAGCCTTCAGGGGGGCCTTCCCGGAAACACCATATATTTT. This sequence encodes CASSLQGGLPGNTIYF.